These 15 T cell receptor beta chains originate from one sample sequenced in a study of blood T cells in healthy people across ages. Sample-barcoded 5' priming and a J-beta primer mix drove a second PCR of about 7 to 12 cycles. TCRdb analysed the 5' RACE reads with MiXCR anew, one entry per CDR3 protein. Among over 600,000 distinct CDR3 sequences, 40% to 50% were seen once, and the ten largest hold 25% to 30%. Sequencing used blood. These receptor sequences come from an older man in good health.

The gene calls are TRBV7-2 and TRBJ1-2; D not certain. CDR1 SGHTA and CDR2 FQGNSA come from the germline V gene. CDR3 length equals 13 residues. V gave up 5 bases and J gave up 4 bases, with 11 bases separating them. CDR3 DNA sequence: TGTGCCAGCAGCGTAGGGTTGGGCTATGGCTACACCTTC. Residues: CASSVGLGYGYTF.

This chain joins TRBV3-1 and TRBJ2-3, with no clear D. This CDR3 is built from 18 residues. V gave up 1 base and J gave up 2 bases, with 19 bases separating them. CDR1 LGHDT and CDR2 YNNKEL come from the germline V gene (reference sequence). DNA for the CDR3: TGTGCCAGCAGCCAAGTTTCCCTCATAGGACGCCCCACAGATACGCAGTATTTT. Translation: CASSQVSLIGRPTDTQYF.

The count of this clonotype is one. A much larger clone differs from this one at a single base, so this may be a read error. The rearrangement links TRBV7-2 to TRBJ2-7; a weak D match, TRBD2 (5 bases). Germline lookup yields CDR1 SGHTA and CDR2 FQGNSA. The CDR3 contains 13 residues. Trimming took off 7 bases at V and 12 bases at J, with 22 bases between the two ends. CDR3 in amino acids: CASKPSRGTALYF. In nucleotides, the CDR3 is TGTGCCAGCAAACCCAGCCGGGGAACTGCATTGTACTTC.

V and J are TRBV25-1 and TRBJ1-2; D gene uncertain. The CDR3 covers 14 residues. Germline V gives CDR1 MGHDK, CDR2 SYGVNS. V was pared by 2 bases and J by 10 bases, with 17 bases between. The chain's CDR3 is CASSEVPEQTFYTF. In DNA, the CDR3 is TGTGCCAGCAGTGAAGTACCGGAACAGACCTTCTACACCTTC.

The rearrangement links TRBV5-1 to TRBJ2-7; TRBD1 matches 9 bases. J was trimmed by 2 bases and V by 7 bases; bases with no gene match: 4. Germline loops: CDR1 SGHRS, CDR2 YFSETQ. The CDR3 is 13 residues long. CDR3 DNA: TGCGCCAGCGGACAGGGGAGCACCTACGAGCAGTACTTC. Its translation: CASGQGSTYEQYF.

This clonotype was seen a single time. V is TRBV6-1 and J is TRBJ1-6; D possibly corresponds to TRBD1 (5 bases). This CDR3 comprises 16 residues. Per the germline V gene, CDR1 is MNHNS and CDR2 is SASEGT. Trimming removed 2 bases from V and 7 bases from J, with 15 bases in between. Here the CDR3 DNA reads TGTGCCAGCAGTGAATTTTTCGGGGGTAGAAATTCACCCCTCCACTTT. This translates into CASSEFFGGRNSPLHF.

The gene calls are TRBV12-3 or TRBV12-4 and TRBJ2-3; 14 bases are a match to TRBD2. CDR3 length equals 16 residues. V shed 7 bases and J 4 bases; nucleotides not matched to a gene: 7. CDR3 nucleotide sequence: TGTGCCAGCACTTTCGGGACTAGCGGGAGTTCAGATACGCAGTATTTT. Translated, it gives CASTFGTSGSSDTQYF.

This chain connects TRBV2 to TRBJ2-1; 8 bases map to TRBD2. V shed 7 bases and J 9 bases; nucleotides not matched to a gene: 11. Germline assignment: CDR1 SNHLY and CDR2 FYNNEI. This CDR3 comprises 14 residues. CDR3 sequence reads: CASTEGLVGGEQFF. CDR3 nucleotide sequence: TGTGCCAGCACTGAGGGACTAGTGGGTGGTGAGCAGTTCTTC.

At least ten counts were recorded for this clonotype. The chain carries TRBV7-2 and TRBJ2-5; maybe TRBD1 (5 bases). This CDR3 is 13 amino acids long. The ends were cut back, 4 bases at V and 5 bases at J, with 11 bases in the middle. Germline loops: CDR1 SGHTA, CDR2 FQGNSA. The CDR3 sequence is CASSSLWGETQYF. In nucleotides, the CDR3 is TGTGCCAGCAGCTCGCTATGGGGCGAGACCCAGTACTTC.

This clonotype was counted only a few times. In DNA, the CDR3 is TGTGCCACCAGATCTGGGGGGGGATCCTCCCCATTGGAGCAGTACTTC. Amino acid sequence: CATRSGGGSSPLEQYF. This chain links TRBV15 with TRBJ2-5; 7 nucleotides match TRBD2. Per germline, CDR1 LNHNV and CDR2 YYDKDF (reference sequence). This CDR3 contains 16 residues. Trimming at V came to 6 bases and at J to 11 bases, leaving 21 bases not matched to a gene.

This chain uses TRBV6-1 with TRBJ1-5; 7 bases are a match to TRBD1. The CDR3 spans 15 residues. The V segment lost 6 bases and the J segment 7 bases; nucleotides outside the gene matches: 12. The germline gives CDR1 MNHNS, CDR2 SASEGT. CDR3 region: CASSHTGAPGQPQHF. The CDR3, as DNA: TGTGCCAGCAGCCACACAGGGGCACCAGGACAGCCCCAGCATTTT.

The chain couples TRBV12-3 or TRBV12-4 to TRBJ2-2, with 8 nucleotides matching TRBD1. V lost 6 bases, J lost 4 bases, and 7 bases stayed unmatched. The CDR3 extends over 15 amino acids. The CDR3 here is CASRGQDVGTGELFF. The DNA of the CDR3 is TGTGCCAGCAGGGGACAGGATGTTGGCACCGGGGAGCTGTTTTTT.

A few counts support this clonotype. This rearrangement joins TRBV6-6 to TRBJ2-3; 7 bases are a match to TRBD2. The V gene's germline CDR1 is MNHNY and CDR2 SVGAGI (reference sequence). After removal of 6 bases from V and 5 bases from J, the junction contained 17 bases not matched to a gene. CDR3 length: 17 residues. The CDR3, as DNA: TGTGCCAGCAGCCCCCTCGTCTGGACTAGTATAGGAGATACGCAGTATTTT. It yields the protein CASSPLVWTSIGDTQYF.

This clonotype has a count of ten or more. V is TRBV4-3 and J is TRBJ2-1, with D possibly being TRBD2 (5 bases). Deletions cut 8 bases from V and 7 bases from J, with 18 bases between. CDR3 size: 14 residues. Per the germline V gene, CDR1 is LGHNA and CDR2 is YSLEER. CDR3 in amino acids: CASSRASNTNEQFF. CDR3 DNA sequence: TGCGCCAGCTCGCGGGCTAGTAATACGAATGAGCAGTTCTTC.

The CDR3 bases are TGTGCCAGCAAGCCCCTGAGTAGCGGGGACACAGATACGCAGTATTTT. Translated: CASKPLSSGDTDTQYF. The rearrangement uses TRBV9 and TRBJ2-3; 8 bases line up with TRBD2. This CDR3 is 16 amino acids long. Trimming took 6 bases from V and 2 from J; bases not matched to a gene: 11. Germline values: CDR1 SGDLS, CDR2 YYNGEE. The entire variable domain, with the rest obtained from reference TRBV9 and TRBJ2-3, is as follows: DSGVTQTPKHLITATGQRVTLRCSPRSGDLSVYWYQQSLDQGLQFLIQYYNGEERAKGNILERFSAQQFPDLHSELNLSSLELGDSALYFCASKPLSSGDTDTQYFGPGTRLTVL.